The present entry profiles one TCR beta chain with its context. Its specificity is unknown. Looked up from germline, CDR1 is SEHNR and CDR2 is FQNEAQ (reference sequence). V gave up 1 base and J gave up 2 bases, with 8 bases separating them. The CDR3 is made up of 14 amino acids. The data were obtained in a study of cytomegalovirus exposure and HLA in healthy donors. Study-level points and caveats: CMV serostatus was the only recorded immune exposure for donors. CMV antigen specificity of a few CMV-associated chains was confirmed in vitro. The investigators catalogued 150 to 200 TCR beta chains as cytomegalovirus-associated. Donors belonging to an Asian-associated ancestry cluster reportedly showed fewer N-insertions in productive TCRs than the roughly 670-donor mean, according to what a later analysis found.

PCR employed 60 Vbeta and 13 Jbeta primers. Sequenced by immunoSEQ multiplex PCR; TCRdb stores in-frame clones only, minus some. The table includes some 57,000 clones, approximately 70% detected once. This clonotype originated in a woman aged 60-75 years in good health and CMV-seropositive. The chain has TRBV7-9 and TRBJ1-2; maybe TRBD1 (6 bases). The sequenced sample consisted of PBMCs. The CDR3 spells CASSLDRENYGYTF. The CDR3, as DNA: TGTGCCAGCAGCTTAGACAGGGAAAACTATGGCTACACCTTC.